This record concerns one T cell receptor (beta chain) sequence. These data are taken from a study of cytomegalovirus exposure and HLA in healthy donors. Participants comprised healthy donors of bone marrow. Researchers ran the PCR with 60 Vbeta and 13 Jbeta primers. Method: immunoSEQ multiplex PCR; TCRdb's copy keeps in-frame clones and lacks some. The repertoire includes roughly 190,000 clones, roughly 90% of them detected once, and about 1.1% sits in the top ten. Sequenced material: PBMCs. The receptor was isolated from a boy aged 2 to 10 in good health and CMV-seronegative.

The CDR3 DNA follows: TGTGCCAGCAGTTTATCAGGCGGATTTTCCTACAATGAGCAGTTCTTC. It specifies CASSLSGGFSYNEQFF. V usage is TRBV27 and J usage is TRBJ2-1; D is ambiguous. Germline V CDR1 and CDR2: MNHEY, SMNVEV (reference sequence). V lost 0 bases, J lost 1 base, and 10 bases lay in between. The CDR3 extends over 16 amino acids.